The next 29 T cell receptor beta chains were all read from a single sample in a study of response to subunit inactivated influenza vaccine. TCRdb re-called the RT-PCR reads with MiXCR, one entry per CDR3 protein. The sample yields roughly 190,000 distinct CDR3 sequences, around an eighth seen once. The material was CD8+ T cells sorted from PBMCs, obtained 5 to 6 days after vaccination. The receptor set was obtained from a man aged 50 to 60 who received an inactivated influenza vaccine.

This clonotype turned up a few times. The chain joins TRBV28 to TRBJ2-1; possibly TRBD1 for D (6 bases). The length of the CDR3 is 17 residues. Looked up from germline, CDR1 is MDHEN and CDR2 is SYDVKM. V gave up 6 bases and J gave up 5 bases, with 23 bases separating them. CDR3 DNA: TGTGCCAGCAGCCTAACCACACAGGGACCTTTGGACAATGAGCAGTTCTTC. It specifies CASSLTTQGPLDNEQFF.

The chain links TRBV4-2 to TRBJ2-1, with 8 positions matching TRBD2. CDR1 and CDR2 (germline): LGHNA, YNFKEQ. The ends lost 4 bases at V and 3 bases at J; junction bases unmatched: 20. This CDR3 region has 20 residues. CDR3 in amino acids: CASSPLPVAGRGLGYNEQFF. The CDR3 coding sequence is TGTGCCAGCAGCCCGCTTCCAGTAGCGGGAAGGGGGTTGGGCTACAATGAGCAGTTCTTC.

This clonotype was recorded at least ten times. The chain combines TRBV10-2 with TRBJ1-1; maybe TRBD1 (6 bases). Trimming cost V 8 bases and J 1 base, with 17 bases left between them. Germline V lookup: CDR1 WSHSY, CDR2 SAAADI. The CDR3 runs 15 residues. The CDR3 DNA reads TGCGCCAGCTTTGGGGCGACAGGATGGAACACTGAAGCTTTCTTT. Translating it yields CASFGATGWNTEAFF.

The chain joins TRBV7-8 to TRBJ2-4, with 9 bases aligning to TRBD1. Germline CDR1 SGHVS, CDR2 FQNEAQ. This CDR3 region has 16 residues. Germline trimming cut 5 bases from V and 0 bases from J; bases unmatched to any gene: 5. Written as DNA, the CDR3 is TGTGCCAGCAGCCCCTCGGACAGGGGAGCCAAAAACATTCAGTACTTC. As protein: CASSPSDRGAKNIQYF.

This clonotype has at least ten counts. The chain recombines TRBV6-4 with TRBJ2-1, with D possibly being TRBD1 (7 bases). The CDR3 sequence is 15 residues long. Trimming left V 3 bases short and J 5 bases short, with 14 bases between. Per germline, CDR1 MRHNA and CDR2 SNTAGT. The CDR3 DNA sequence: TGTGCCAGCAGTGATAAGGAGGGGGCCCACAATGAGCAGTTCTTC. Its protein is CASSDKEGAHNEQFF.

The genes are TRBV20-1 and TRBJ2-7; TRBD2 matches 10 bases. The J segment lost 2 bases and the V segment lost 5 bases, leaving 3 bases of the junction unmatched. Germline CDR1 and CDR2: DFQATT and SNEGSKA (reference sequence). This CDR3 spans 13 amino acids. CDR3 sequence (DNA): TGCAGTGCTTGGACTAGCGGTACCTACGAGCAGTACTTC. Translating gives CSAWTSGTYEQYF.

This clonotype was seen a few times. The rearrangement links TRBV5-1 to TRBJ2-7; D remains unclear. The CDR3 runs 14 residues. Trimming took 0 bases from V and 0 from J, leaving 7 bases between them. Germline CDR1 SGHRS, CDR2 YFSETQ. CDR3 coding DNA: TGCGCCAGCAGCTTGGTCAGTAGCTCCTACGAGCAGTACTTC. Protein product: CASSLVSSSYEQYF.

This clonotype was counted a few times. V usage is TRBV9 and J usage is TRBJ1-2; no clear D. This CDR3 is 13 amino acids long. Trimming took off 0 bases at V and 8 bases at J, with 11 bases between the two ends. Germline values: CDR1 SGDLS, CDR2 YYNGEE. The CDR3 nucleotides read TGTGCCAGCAGCGTAGGCGGGCCCCAGGGCTACACCTTC. It is translated as CASSVGGPQGYTF.

Many counts were recorded for this clonotype. The V gene is TRBV29-1, the J gene TRBJ2-4; 8 bases are a match to TRBD2. V dropped 2 bases and J dropped 1; count of bases not matched to a gene: 4. The CDR3 spans 15 residues. Per germline, CDR1 SQVTM and CDR2 ANQGSEA. The CDR3 loop is CSVESGGAAKNIQYF. For the CDR3, the DNA is TGCAGCGTTGAAAGCGGGGGCGCGGCCAAAAACATTCAGTACTTC. Using reference TRBV29-1 and TRBJ2-4 for the parts outside the CDR3, the full variable domain is SAVISQKPSRDICQRGTSLTIQCQVDSQVTMMFWYRQQPGQSLTLIATANQGSEATYESGFVIDKFPISRPNLTFSTLTVSNMSPEDSSIYLCSVESGGAAKNIQYFGAGTRLSVL.

The V gene is TRBV6-4, the J gene TRBJ2-3; D is undetermined. The CDR3 is 13 amino acids. V shed 2 bases and J shed 3 bases, with 6 bases lying between them. Germline V gene lookup returns CDR1 MRHNA and CDR2 SNTAGT. The chain's CDR3 is CASSDGVTDTQYF. In nucleotides, the CDR3 is TGTGCCAGCAGTGACGGGGTGACAGATACGCAGTATTTT.

This clonotype was picked up a small number of times. The chain carries TRBV7-9 and TRBJ2-3; D may match TRBD1 or TRBD2 (5 bases each). V lost 5 bases and J lost 0, with 12 bases in between. Germline-derived CDR1 and CDR2 are SEHNR and FQNEAQ (reference sequence). The CDR3 sequence is 15 residues long. CDR3 DNA sequence: TGTGCCAGCAGCCCAATCGGGGACAGCACAGATACGCAGTATTTT. It encodes CASSPIGDSTDTQYF.

This clonotype was counted a few times. CDR3 amino acids: CATSREAGDYGYTF. DNA of the CDR3: TGTGCCACCAGCAGAGAAGCAGGGGACTATGGCTACACCTTC. The V call is TRBV15, the J call TRBJ1-2; D possibly corresponds to TRBD1 (6 bases). V lost 0 bases to trimming and J lost 3 bases, with 8 bases between them. Germline CDR1 reads LNHNV; CDR2 reads YYDKDF (reference sequence). The CDR3 contains 14 residues.

V gene TRBV27 combines with J gene TRBJ2-2, with D possibly matching TRBD1 (6 bases). CDR1 and CDR2 from the germline V gene are MNHEY and SMNVEV (reference sequence). The CDR3 consists of 14 residues. The V end was cut by 2 bases, the J end by 6 bases, with 10 bases between. The CDR3 DNA reads as TGTGCCAGCAGTTTAACCCAGGGGCCCGGGGAGCTGTTTTTT. It encodes CASSLTQGPGELFF.

This sequence joins TRBV7-8 and TRBJ2-1; TRBD2 matches 13 bases. The V gene's germline CDR1 is SGHVS and CDR2 FQNEAQ. With 5 bases clipped from V and 3 bases from J, the junction kept 4 bases outside the gene matches. This CDR3 is built from 16 residues. The CDR3 coding sequence is TGTGCCAGCAGCCGGACTAGCGGGGGCCTCTACAATGAGCAGTTCTTC. Amino acid sequence: CASSRTSGGLYNEQFF.

The chain links TRBV28 to TRBJ2-3, with 8 bases fitting TRBD1. The germline CDR1 and CDR2 sequences are MDHEN and SYDVKM. This CDR3 is 15 amino acids long. With V trimmed by 4 bases and J by 6 bases, 9 bases remained unmatched. This chain's CDR3 is CASSSPPDRGDTQYF. In DNA form, the CDR3 reads TGTGCCAGCAGTTCACCGCCCGACAGGGGTGATACGCAGTATTTT.

The rearrangement links TRBV29-1 to TRBJ1-2; a possible D gene is TRBD1 (5 bases). CDR1 is SQVTM, CDR2 ANQGSEA, per germline. The CDR3 is 14 amino acids. Between the trimmed V and J ends, which lost 5 bases and 4 bases, there was a span of 17 bases. The CDR3 region has the DNA TGCAGCGTTCGCATGGTCGGGGGTGTCTATGGCTACACCTTC. It is translated as CSVRMVGGVYGYTF.

This chain uses TRBV27 with TRBJ1-1; maybe TRBD1 (5 bases). With 3 bases removed from V and 6 bases from J, the gap between germline ends came to 14 bases. Germline lookup yields CDR1 MNHEY and CDR2 SMNVEV (reference sequence). This CDR3 is 14 amino acids long. The CDR3 loop is CASSLEGVGAEAFF. As DNA, the CDR3 is TGTGCCAGCAGTTTGGAAGGGGTTGGGGCTGAAGCTTTCTTT.

This clonotype was found a few times. V usage is TRBV4-1 and J usage is TRBJ2-1; D is possibly TRBD1 or TRBD2 (5 bases each). V lost 3 bases and J lost 5, with 11 bases in between. Per germline, CDR1 MGHRA and CDR2 YSYEKL. The CDR3 extends over 14 amino acids. The DNA of the CDR3 is TGCGCCAGCAGCCAGGCCGGGACCCACAATGAGCAGTTCTTC. Translating gives CASSQAGTHNEQFF.

This clonotype was picked up many times. This chain uses TRBV6-2 or TRBV6-3 with TRBJ2-2; D gene ambiguous. Trimming shortened V by 3 bases and J by 7 bases, and 6 bases separated the two germline ends. CDR3 size: 12 residues. The V gene's germline CDR1 is MNHEY and CDR2 SVGEGT. Here the CDR3 DNA reads TGTGCCAGCAGTTATTTCGACGGGGAGCTGTTTTTT. Encoded protein: CASSYFDGELFF.

This chain connects TRBV4-1 to TRBJ1-2; tentative D call: TRBD1 (5 bases). V lost 1 base to trimming and J lost 0 bases, with 12 bases between them. The CDR3 sequence is 16 residues long. Germline CDR1 MGHRA, CDR2 YSYEKL. The CDR3 loop is CASSQASQGPNYGYTF. Written as DNA, the CDR3 is TGCGCCAGCAGCCAAGCATCCCAGGGACCTAACTATGGCTACACCTTC.

The chain uses TRBV7-9 and TRBJ2-7; perhaps D is TRBD1 or TRBD2 (5 bases each). V lost 1 base and J 3 bases, leaving 13 bases between the germline ends. Germline V gene data show CDR1 as SEHNR and CDR2 as FQNEAQ (reference sequence). The CDR3 is 15 amino acids. The CDR3 region has the DNA TGTGCCAGCAGCTTAGGGGACCGGCCGCTCTACGAGCAGTACTTC. It specifies CASSLGDRPLYEQYF. The complete variable domain, with remaining parts taken from reference TRBV7-9 and TRBJ2-7, reads DTGVSQNPRHKITKRGQNVTFRCDPISEHNRLYWYRQTLGQGPEFLTYFQNEAQLEKSRLLSDRFSAERPKGSFSTLEIQRTEQGDSAMYLCASSLGDRPLYEQYFGPGTRLTVT.

The CDR3 coding sequence is TGTGCCACCAGCAGAGAATCAGGGGAGCAGTTCTTC. Its protein product is CATSRESGEQFF. The rearrangement links TRBV15 to TRBJ2-1, with a weak D call TRBD1 (5 bases). The CDR3 runs 12 residues. CDR1 and CDR2 (germline): LNHNV, YYDKDF (reference sequence). V shed 0 bases and J shed 10 bases, with 7 bases lying between them.

This clonotype has more than one count but fewer than ten. The genes are TRBV6-2 or TRBV6-3 and TRBJ2-3; possible D gene TRBD2, 6 bases. Germline V lookup: CDR1 MNHEY, CDR2 SVGEGT. Between the trimmed V and J ends, which lost 2 bases and 0 bases, there was a span of 24 bases. The CDR3 consists of 20 residues. The CDR3 sequence is CASSYRRGGFLTASTDTQYF. DNA of the CDR3: TGTGCCAGCAGTTACCGCCGGGGAGGATTTTTAACCGCTAGCACAGATACGCAGTATTTT.

This clonotype was observed a handful of times. The V call is TRBV7-9, the J call TRBJ2-1; D is possibly TRBD1 (6 bases). This CDR3 spans 15 amino acids. V was shortened by 5 bases and J by 6 bases, with 17 bases between the two germline ends. The germline V gene has CDR1 SEHNR and CDR2 FQNEAQ (reference sequence). The CDR3, as DNA: TGTGCCAGCAGCGAAACAGGGCAGGGTCTCAATGAGCAGTTCTTC. Translated: CASSETGQGLNEQFF.

This clonotype was observed a few times. The CDR3 nucleotides are TGTGCCAGCAGCTTAATCGTCGTAGCGGGGAGCTCCTACAATGAGCAGTTCTTC. It encodes CASSLIVVAGSSYNEQFF. This chain uses TRBV11-1 with TRBJ2-1; 8 bases are shared with TRBD2. In germline, CDR1 is SGHAT, CDR2 FQDESV (reference sequence). CDR3 length equals 18 residues. Trimming cost V 2 bases and J 0 bases; bases outside gene matches: 9.

The chain combines TRBV4-2 with TRBJ2-7; 8 positions match TRBD1. This CDR3 is built from 16 residues. CDR1 is LGHNA, CDR2 YNFKEQ, per germline. V lost 4 bases to trimming and J lost 3 bases; unmatched junction nucleotides: 11. In nucleotides, the CDR3 is TGTGCCAGCAGCCCTGGGGGCCAGGGGGCCCTCTACGAGCAGTACTTC. This translates into CASSPGGQGALYEQYF.

In this sample, this clonotype turned up a few times. V usage is TRBV6-2 or TRBV6-3 and J usage is TRBJ2-7; 8 positions agree with TRBD2. The CDR3 runs to 14 residues. Germline assignment: CDR1 MNHEY and CDR2 SVGEGT. V shed 6 bases and J 6 bases; nucleotides not matched to a gene: 10. Written as DNA, the CDR3 is TGTGCCAGCAGGACCGGGACTAGTCTATTCGAGCAGTACTTC. Its translation: CASRTGTSLFEQYF.

This clonotype was seen more than once but under ten times. The rearrangement links TRBV6-2 or TRBV6-3 to TRBJ1-5; D may be TRBD1 (5 bases). This CDR3 region has 12 residues. The germline CDR1 and CDR2 sequences are MNHEY and SVGEGT. V was shortened by 6 bases and J by 7 bases, with 10 bases between the two germline ends. The CDR3 here is CASRTQAQPQHF. DNA of the CDR3: TGTGCCAGCAGAACACAGGCGCAGCCCCAGCATTTT.

V usage is TRBV10-3 and J usage is TRBJ2-7; a weak D match, TRBD2 (5 bases). Germline lookup yields CDR1 ENHRY and CDR2 SYGVKD. Trimming took off 10 bases at V and 6 bases at J, with 13 bases between the two ends. The CDR3 is 11 amino acids. Here the CDR3 DNA reads TGTGCCACCCAAACTAGTTCCGAGCAGTACTTC. The encoded protein is CATQTSSEQYF.